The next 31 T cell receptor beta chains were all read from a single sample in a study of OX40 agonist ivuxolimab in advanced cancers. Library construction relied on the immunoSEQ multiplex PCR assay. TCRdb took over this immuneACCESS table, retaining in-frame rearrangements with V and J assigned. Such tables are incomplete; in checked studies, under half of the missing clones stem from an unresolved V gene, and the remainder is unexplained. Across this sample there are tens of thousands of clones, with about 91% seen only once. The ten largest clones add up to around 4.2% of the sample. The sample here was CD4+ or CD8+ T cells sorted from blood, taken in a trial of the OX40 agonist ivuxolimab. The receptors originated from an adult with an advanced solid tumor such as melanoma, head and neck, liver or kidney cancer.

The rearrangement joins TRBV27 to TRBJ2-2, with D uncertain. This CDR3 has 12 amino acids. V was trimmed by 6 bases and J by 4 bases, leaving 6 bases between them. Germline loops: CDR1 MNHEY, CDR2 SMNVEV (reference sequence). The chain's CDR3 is CASSWVTGELFF. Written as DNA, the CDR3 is TGTGCCAGCAGCTGGGTCACCGGGGAGCTGTTTTTT.

Here the CDR3 reads CASSSGLYNEQFF. CDR3 DNA: TGTGCCAGCAGCTCGGGACTATACAATGAGCAGTTCTTC. The J gene is TRBJ2-1, the V gene TRBV11-3; 7 bases fit TRBD2. This CDR3 is 13 amino acids long. Trimming at V came to 4 bases and at J to 4 bases, leaving 1 base not matched to a gene. Germline loops: CDR1 SGHNT, CDR2 YENEEA.

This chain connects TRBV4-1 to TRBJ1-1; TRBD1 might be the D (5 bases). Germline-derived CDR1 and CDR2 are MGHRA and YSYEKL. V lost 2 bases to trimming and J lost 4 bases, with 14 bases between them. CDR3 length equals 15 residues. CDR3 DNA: TGCGCCAGCAGCCAAACTGTGGGGCCGGTCACTGAAGCTTTCTTT. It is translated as CASSQTVGPVTEAFF.

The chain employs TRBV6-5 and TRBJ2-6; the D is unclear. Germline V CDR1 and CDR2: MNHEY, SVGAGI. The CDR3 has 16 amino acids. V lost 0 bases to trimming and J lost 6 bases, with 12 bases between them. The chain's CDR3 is CASSYSQAAAANVLTF. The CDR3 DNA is TGTGCCAGCAGTTACTCGCAGGCGGCTGCGGCCAACGTCCTGACTTTC.

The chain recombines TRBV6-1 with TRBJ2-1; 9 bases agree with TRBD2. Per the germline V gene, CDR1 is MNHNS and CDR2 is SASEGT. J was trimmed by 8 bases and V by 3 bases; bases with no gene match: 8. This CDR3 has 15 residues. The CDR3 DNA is TGTGCCAGCAGTGAGTTTAGCGGGAGAGGCGATGAGCAGTTCTTC. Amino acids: CASSEFSGRGDEQFF.

CDR3 in amino acids: CASSLLAGRGEELFF. The CDR3 DNA reads TGTGCCAGCAGTTTATTGGCGGGCCGGGGCGAGGAGCTGTTTTTT. V is TRBV27 and J is TRBJ2-2; the D call may be TRBD1 or TRBD2 (5 bases each). There are 15 residues in the CDR3. V dropped 1 base and J dropped 10 bases, with 16 bases sitting between them. Germline values: CDR1 MNHEY, CDR2 SMNVEV (reference sequence).

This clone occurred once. In DNA, the CDR3 is TGCGCCAGCAGCTTGATCACAGGGGTCGGGGAGACCCAGTACTTC. It is translated as CASSLITGVGETQYF. The chain joins TRBV5-1 to TRBJ2-5, with 7 nucleotides matching TRBD1. There are 15 residues in the CDR3. J gave up 5 bases and V 1 base, and 8 bases lay outside the gene matches. CDR1 SGHRS and CDR2 YFSETQ come from the germline V gene.

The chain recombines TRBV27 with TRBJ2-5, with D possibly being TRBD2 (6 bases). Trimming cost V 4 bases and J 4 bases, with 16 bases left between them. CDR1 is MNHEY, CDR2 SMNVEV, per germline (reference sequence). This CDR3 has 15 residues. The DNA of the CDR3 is TGTGCCAGCAGTTACCTAGGAGGGGCTCGAGAGACCCAGTACTTC. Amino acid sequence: CASSYLGGARETQYF.

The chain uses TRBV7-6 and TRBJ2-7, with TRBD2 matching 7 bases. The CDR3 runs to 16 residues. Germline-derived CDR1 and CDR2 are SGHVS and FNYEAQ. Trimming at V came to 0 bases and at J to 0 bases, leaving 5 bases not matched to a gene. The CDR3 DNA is TGTGCCAGCAGCTTAGCGGCTAGCGGAGGCTCCTACGAGCAGTACTTC. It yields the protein CASSLAASGGSYEQYF.

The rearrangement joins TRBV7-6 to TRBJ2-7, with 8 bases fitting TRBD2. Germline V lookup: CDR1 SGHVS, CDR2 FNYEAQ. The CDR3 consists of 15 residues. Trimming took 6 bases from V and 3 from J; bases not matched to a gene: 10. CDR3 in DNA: TGTGCCAGCAGGCCAGATAGCGGGAAGTTCTACGAGCAGTACTTC. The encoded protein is CASRPDSGKFYEQYF.

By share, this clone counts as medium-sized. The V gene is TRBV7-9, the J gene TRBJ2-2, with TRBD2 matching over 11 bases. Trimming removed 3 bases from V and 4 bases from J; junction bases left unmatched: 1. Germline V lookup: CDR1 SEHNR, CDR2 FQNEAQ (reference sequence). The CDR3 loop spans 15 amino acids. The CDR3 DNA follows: TGTGCCAGCAGCTTTACTAGCGGGAGCACCGGGGAGCTGTTTTTT. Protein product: CASSFTSGSTGELFF.

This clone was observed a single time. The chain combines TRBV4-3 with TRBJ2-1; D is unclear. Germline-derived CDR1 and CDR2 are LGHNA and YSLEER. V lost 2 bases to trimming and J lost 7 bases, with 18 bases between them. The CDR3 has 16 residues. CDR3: CASSQRVPPPQNEQFF. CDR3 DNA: TGCGCCAGCAGCCAAAGGGTACCCCCTCCTCAGAATGAGCAGTTCTTC.

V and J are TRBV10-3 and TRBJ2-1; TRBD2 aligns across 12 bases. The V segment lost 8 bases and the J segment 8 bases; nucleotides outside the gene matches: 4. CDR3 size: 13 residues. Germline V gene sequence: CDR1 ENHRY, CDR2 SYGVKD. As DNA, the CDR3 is TGTGCCATCTGGACTAGCGGGACCCATGAGCAGTTCTTC. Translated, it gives CAIWTSGTHEQFF.

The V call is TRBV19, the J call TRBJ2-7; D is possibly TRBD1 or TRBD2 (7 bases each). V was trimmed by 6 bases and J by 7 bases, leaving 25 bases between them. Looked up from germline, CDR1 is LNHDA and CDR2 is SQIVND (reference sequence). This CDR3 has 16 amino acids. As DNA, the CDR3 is TGTGCCAGTAGCCGCGGGGAAAGGGGGCTAGCGGAGGAGCAGTACTTC. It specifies CASSRGERGLAEEQYF.

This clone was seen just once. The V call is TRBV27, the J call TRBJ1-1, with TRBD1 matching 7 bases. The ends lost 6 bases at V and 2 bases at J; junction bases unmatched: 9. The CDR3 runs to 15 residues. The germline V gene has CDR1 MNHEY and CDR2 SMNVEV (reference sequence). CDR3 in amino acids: CASRPTDRVNTEAFF. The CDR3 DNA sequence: TGTGCCAGCAGACCTACTGACAGGGTTAACACTGAAGCTTTCTTT.

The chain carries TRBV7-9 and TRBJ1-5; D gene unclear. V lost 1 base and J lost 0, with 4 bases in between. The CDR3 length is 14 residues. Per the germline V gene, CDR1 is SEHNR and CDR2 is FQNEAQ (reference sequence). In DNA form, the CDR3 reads TGTGCCAGCAGCTTAGTAGATAGCAATCAGCCCCAGCATTTT. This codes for CASSLVDSNQPQHF.

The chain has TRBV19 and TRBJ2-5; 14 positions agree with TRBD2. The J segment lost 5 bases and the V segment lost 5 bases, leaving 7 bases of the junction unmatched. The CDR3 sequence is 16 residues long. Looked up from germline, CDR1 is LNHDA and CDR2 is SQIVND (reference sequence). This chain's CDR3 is CASSLGLAGAGETQYF. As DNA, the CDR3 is TGTGCCAGTAGTCTGGGACTAGCGGGGGCGGGGGAGACCCAGTACTTC.

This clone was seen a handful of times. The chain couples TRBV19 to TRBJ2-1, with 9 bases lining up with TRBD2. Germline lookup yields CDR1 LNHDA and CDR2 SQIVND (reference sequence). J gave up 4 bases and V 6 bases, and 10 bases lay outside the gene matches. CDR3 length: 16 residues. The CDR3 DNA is TGTGCCAGTAGGCCAAGCCTAGCGGGACGGTACAATGAGCAGTTCTTC. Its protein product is CASRPSLAGRYNEQFF.

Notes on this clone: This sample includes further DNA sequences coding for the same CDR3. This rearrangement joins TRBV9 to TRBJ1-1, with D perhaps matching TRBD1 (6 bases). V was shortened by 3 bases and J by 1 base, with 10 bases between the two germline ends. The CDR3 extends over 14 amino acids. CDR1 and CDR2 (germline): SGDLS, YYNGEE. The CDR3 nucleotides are TGTGCCAGCAGCGGAGGGGGACGGAACACTGAAGCTTTCTTT. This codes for CASSGGGRNTEAFF. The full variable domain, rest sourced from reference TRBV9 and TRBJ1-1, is DSGVTQTPKHLITATGQRVTLRCSPRSGDLSVYWYQQSLDQGLQFLIQYYNGEERAKGNILERFSAQQFPDLHSELNLSSLELGDSALYFCASSGGGRNTEAFFGQGTRLTVV.

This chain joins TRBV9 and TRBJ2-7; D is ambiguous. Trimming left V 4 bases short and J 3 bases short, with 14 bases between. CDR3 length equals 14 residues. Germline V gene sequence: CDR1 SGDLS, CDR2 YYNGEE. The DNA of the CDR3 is TGTGCCAGCAGCAGGTTTGGGGTATTCTACGAGCAGTACTTC. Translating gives CASSRFGVFYEQYF.

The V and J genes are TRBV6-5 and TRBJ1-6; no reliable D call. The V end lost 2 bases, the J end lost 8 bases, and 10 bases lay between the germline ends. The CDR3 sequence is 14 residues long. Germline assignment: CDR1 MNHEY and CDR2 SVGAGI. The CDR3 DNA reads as TGTGCCAGCAGTTACGTGAACGCTCATTCACCCCTCCACTTT. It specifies CASSYVNAHSPLHF.

CDR3 sequence: CASSLGQRYGELFF. In DNA form, the CDR3 reads TGTGCCAGCAGTTTAGGACAGAGGTACGGGGAGCTGTTTTTT. The rearrangement joins TRBV27 to TRBJ2-2; TRBD1 might be the D (6 bases). This CDR3 has 14 amino acids. Trimming cost V 2 bases and J 7 bases, with 11 bases left between them. The germline V gene encodes CDR1 MNHEY and CDR2 SMNVEV (reference sequence).

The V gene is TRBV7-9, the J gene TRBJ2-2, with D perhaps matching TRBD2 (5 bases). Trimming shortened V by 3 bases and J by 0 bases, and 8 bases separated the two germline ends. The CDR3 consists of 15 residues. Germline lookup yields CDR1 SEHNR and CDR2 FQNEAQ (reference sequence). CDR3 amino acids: CASSFPSTNTGELFF. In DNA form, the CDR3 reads TGTGCCAGCAGCTTCCCTAGCACGAACACCGGGGAGCTGTTTTTT.

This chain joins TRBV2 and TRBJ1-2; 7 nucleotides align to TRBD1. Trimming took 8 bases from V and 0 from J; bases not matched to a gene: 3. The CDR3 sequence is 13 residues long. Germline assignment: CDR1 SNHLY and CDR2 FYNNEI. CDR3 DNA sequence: TGTGCCAGCGGGGGACAGTCTAACTATGGCTACACCTTC. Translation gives CASGGQSNYGYTF.

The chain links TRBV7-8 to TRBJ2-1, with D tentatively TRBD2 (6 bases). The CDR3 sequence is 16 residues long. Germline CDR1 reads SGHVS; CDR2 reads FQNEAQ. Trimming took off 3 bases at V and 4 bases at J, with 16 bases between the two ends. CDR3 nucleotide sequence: TGTGCCAGCAGCTTCGGAACGGGACTGACGTACAATGAGCAGTTCTTC. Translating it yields CASSFGTGLTYNEQFF.

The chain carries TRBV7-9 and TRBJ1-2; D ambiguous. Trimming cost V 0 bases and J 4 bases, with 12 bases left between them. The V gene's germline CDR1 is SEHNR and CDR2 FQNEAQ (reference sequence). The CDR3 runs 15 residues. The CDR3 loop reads CASSLARESPYGYTF. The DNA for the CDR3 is TGTGCCAGCAGCTTAGCGCGGGAAAGTCCCTATGGCTACACCTTC.

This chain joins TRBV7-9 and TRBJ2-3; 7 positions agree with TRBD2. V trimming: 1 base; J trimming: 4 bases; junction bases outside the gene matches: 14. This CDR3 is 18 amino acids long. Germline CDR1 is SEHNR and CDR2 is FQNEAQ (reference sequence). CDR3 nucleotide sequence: TGTGCCAGCAGCTTAGAAAGGGGTATCCGGGGGGAATCAGATACGCAGTATTTT. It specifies CASSLERGIRGESDTQYF.

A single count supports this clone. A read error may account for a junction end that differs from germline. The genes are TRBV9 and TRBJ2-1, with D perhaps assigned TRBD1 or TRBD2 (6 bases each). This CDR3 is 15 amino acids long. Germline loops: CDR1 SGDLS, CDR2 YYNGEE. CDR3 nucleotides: TGCGCCTCGGGGGCAGGGGCCAACTTCGTCAATGAGCAGTTCTTC. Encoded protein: CASGAGANFVNEQFF. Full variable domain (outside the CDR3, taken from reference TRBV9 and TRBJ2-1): DSGVTQTPKHLITATGQRVTLRCSPRSGDLSVYWYQQSLDQGLQFLIQYYNGEERAKGNILERFSAQQFPDLHSELNLSSLELGDSALYFCASGAGANFVNEQFFGPGTRLTVL.

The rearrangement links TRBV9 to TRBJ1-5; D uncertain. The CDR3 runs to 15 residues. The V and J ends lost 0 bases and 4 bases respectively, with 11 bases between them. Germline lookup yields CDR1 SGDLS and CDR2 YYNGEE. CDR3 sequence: CASSVDGLRNQPQHF. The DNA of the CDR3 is TGTGCCAGCAGCGTAGATGGGTTAAGGAATCAGCCCCAGCATTTT.

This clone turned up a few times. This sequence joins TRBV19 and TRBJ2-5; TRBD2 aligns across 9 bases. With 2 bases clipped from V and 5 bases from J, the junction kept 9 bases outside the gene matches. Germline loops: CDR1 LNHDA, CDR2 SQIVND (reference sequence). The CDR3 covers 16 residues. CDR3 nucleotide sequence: TGTGCCAGTAGTATACAGGGACTAGCTATCGCGGAGACCCAGTACTTC. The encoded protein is CASSIQGLAIAETQYF.

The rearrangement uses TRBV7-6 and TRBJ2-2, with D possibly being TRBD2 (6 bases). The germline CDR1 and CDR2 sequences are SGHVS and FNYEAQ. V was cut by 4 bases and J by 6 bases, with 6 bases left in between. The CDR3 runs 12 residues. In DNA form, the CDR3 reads TGTGCCAGCAGCTCTAGCGCCGGGGAGCTGTTTTTT. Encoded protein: CASSSSAGELFF. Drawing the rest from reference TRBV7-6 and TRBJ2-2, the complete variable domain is GAGVSQSPRYKVTKRGQDVALRCDPISGHVSLYWYRQALGQGPEFLTYFNYEAQQDKSGLPNDRFSAERPEGSISTLTIQRTEQRDSAMYRCASSSSAGELFFGEGSRLTVL.